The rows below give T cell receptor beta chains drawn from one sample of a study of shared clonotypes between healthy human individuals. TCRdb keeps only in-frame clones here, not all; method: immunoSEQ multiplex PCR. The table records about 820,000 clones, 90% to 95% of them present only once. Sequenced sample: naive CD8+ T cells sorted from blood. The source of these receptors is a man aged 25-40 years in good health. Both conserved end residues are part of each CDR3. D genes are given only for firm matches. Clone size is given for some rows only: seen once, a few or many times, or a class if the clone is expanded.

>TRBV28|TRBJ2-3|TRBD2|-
TGTGCCAGCAGTTTACTTTGGCGGGAGGGCGGAACAGATACGCAGTATTTT
CASSLLWREGGTDTQYF
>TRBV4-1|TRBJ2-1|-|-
TGCGCCAGCAGCGTTCCCGGCGGGTACAATGAGCAGTTCTTC
CASSVPGGYNEQFF
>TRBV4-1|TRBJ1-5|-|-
TGCGCCAGTAGGGAAGACAGCGGCTATAGCAATCAGCCCCAGCATTTT
CASREDSGYSNQPQHF
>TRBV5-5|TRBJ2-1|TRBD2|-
TGTGCCAGCAGCGGAATCCTAGCGGGGTACAATGAGCAGTTCTTC
CASSGILAGYNEQFF
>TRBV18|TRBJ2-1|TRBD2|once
TGTGCCAGCTCACCGGGGACTAGTTTAGGCGGTAGACGGGAGGAGCAGTTCTTC
CASSPGTSLGGRREEQFF
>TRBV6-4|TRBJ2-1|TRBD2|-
TGTGCCAGCAGTGTACTAGCGGGAGATAACAATGAGCAGTTCTTC
CASSVLAGDNNEQFF
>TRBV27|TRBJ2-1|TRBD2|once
TGTGCCAGCAGTTCCGGACTAGCGCCGGCGAAGGAGCAGTTCTTC
CASSSGLAPAKEQFF
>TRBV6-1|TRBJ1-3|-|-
TGTGCCAGCGCCGTGGTAGGTGGAAACACCATATATTTT
CASAVVGGNTIYF
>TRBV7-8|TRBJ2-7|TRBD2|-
TGTGCCAGCAGCCCGTGGACTAGCGCCTACGAGCAGTACTTC
CASSPWTSAYEQYF
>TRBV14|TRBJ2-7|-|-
TGTGCCAGCAGCCAAGCGGCGGGATGGGGCTACGAGCAGTACTTC
CASSQAAGWGYEQYF
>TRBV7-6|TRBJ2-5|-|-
TGTGCCAGCAGTTATATTAGGGGTGGTCAAGGGCCATCAGAGACCCAGTACTTC
CASSYIRGGQGPSETQYF
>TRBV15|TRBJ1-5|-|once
TGTGCCACCAGCAGAGACAGGGGTCCAAATCAGCCCCAGCATTTT
CATSRDRGPNQPQHF
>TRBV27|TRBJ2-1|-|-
TGTGCCAGCAGGTGGGTAGCGACCAATGAGCAGTTCTTC
CASRWVATNEQFF
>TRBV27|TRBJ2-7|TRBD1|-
TGTGCCAGCAGTTTCTCGCGGGACAGGGTCCAACAGTACTTC
CASSFSRDRVQQYF
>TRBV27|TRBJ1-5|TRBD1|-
TGTGCCAGCAGTTTCTCGGGACAGAGCAATCAGCCCCAGCATTTT
CASSFSGQSNQPQHF
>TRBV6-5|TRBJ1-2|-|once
TGTGCCAGCAGTTCTGACGGGGGAGGCTATGGCTACACCTTC
CASSSDGGGYGYTF
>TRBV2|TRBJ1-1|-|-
TGTGCCAGCACCCTTGGGCTGGGGGCAGAAGCTTTCTTT
CASTLGLGAEAFF
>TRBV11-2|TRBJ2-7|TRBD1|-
TGTGCCAGCAGCTACGGGACAGGGGGCTCCGAGCAGTACTTC
CASSYGTGGSEQYF
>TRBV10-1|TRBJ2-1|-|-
TGCGCCAGCAGTGAGTTGGACAATGAGCAGTTCTTC
CASSELDNEQFF
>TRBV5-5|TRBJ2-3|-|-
TGTGCCAGCAGCTTTGGGACAGATACGCAGTATTTT
CASSFGTDTQYF
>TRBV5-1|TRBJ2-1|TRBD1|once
TGCGCCAGCAGCTCCGGGACAGGGGGCTCCTACAATGAGCAGTTCTTC
CASSSGTGGSYNEQFF
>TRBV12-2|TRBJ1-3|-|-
TGTGCAAGTCGCTCCCCCAGGGTAATCGCTGGAAACACCATATATTTT
CASRSPRVIAGNTIYF
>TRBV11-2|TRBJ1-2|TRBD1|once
TGTGCCAGCAGCTCATCGCTCGGGACAGGGGTCCGTGGCTACACCTTC
CASSSSLGTGVRGYTF
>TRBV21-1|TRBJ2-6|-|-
TGTGCCAGCAGCAACGGACAGGGGGCCGGGGCCAACGTCCTGACTTTC
CASSNGQGAGANVLTF
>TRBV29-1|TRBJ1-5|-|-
TGCAGCGTCCGAGGGGGGGGAAATCAGCCCCAGCATTTT
CSVRGGGNQPQHF
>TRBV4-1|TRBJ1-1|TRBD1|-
TGCGCCAGCAGCCGGACAGGGGGCACGACTGAAGCTTTCTTT
CASSRTGGTTEAFF